This is a list of T cell receptor beta chains from one sample in a study of CD8 T cells in Susac syndrome. TCRdb fed the immunoSEQ multiplex PCR reads into MiXCR, producing one record per CDR3 protein. The sample includes some 99,000 distinct CDR3 sequences, about 93% of them seen just once. The sample was CD4+ T cells from PBMCs. Every receptor here comes from a human donor with Susac syndrome. The CDR3 runs from the conserved cysteine through the conserved F or W. A row's size may be missing; if present it is once, few, many or a size class.

len	v_gene	j_gene	abundance	CDR3aa
15	TRBV9	TRBJ2-7	.	CASSVGPQGSYEQYF
13	TRBV30	TRBJ1-2	.	CAWSVPEGGGYTF
12	TRBV27	TRBJ1-5	.	CASSSLDQPQHF
15	TRBV28	TRBJ2-3	.	CASRLGGDSTDTQYF
13	TRBV4-1	TRBJ2-3	.	CASSPGPWDTQYF
15	TRBV28	TRBJ2-1	.	CASSQRGQGYNEQFF
15	TRBV10-2	TRBJ2-2	once	CASRGLAGETGELFF
12	TRBV30	TRBJ2-5	once	CAWSVQKETQYF
15	TRBV19	TRBJ2-7	.	CASSQLPGDSYEQYF
19	TRBV20-1	TRBJ1-6	.	CSAAPPYRGQSSYNSPLHF
14	TRBV19	TRBJ2-7	.	CASSTSGQPYEQYF
18	TRBV4-3	TRBJ2-3	.	CASSQDIGTGYASDTQYF
15	TRBV3-1	TRBJ1-2	.	CASSQGPLQSYGYTF
12	TRBV29-1	TRBJ1-1	.	CSVEGEGRKAFF
11	TRBV20-1	TRBJ2-7	once	CSAVSYNEQYF
14	TRBV19	TRBJ1-1	.	CASSLAGILSEAFF
15	TRBV28	TRBJ1-1	.	CASRTAGQENTEAFF
15	TRBV23-1	TRBJ2-7	.	CASSQPVSTGDEQYF
16	TRBV29-1	TRBJ2-7	.	CSVEGGAAGDPDEQYF
8	TRBV20-1	TRBJ1-1	.	CSPHRAFF
12	TRBV14	TRBJ1-2	.	CASSRTGGGYTF
15	TRBV20-1	TRBJ2-5	.	CSASKGQGGRETQYF
14	TRBV2	TRBJ2-3	few	CASTPGLITDTQYF
16	TRBV5-6	TRBJ2-1	.	CASSFLSSGGNNEQFF
16	TRBV3-1	TRBJ1-5	.	CASSQDKGGQGQPQHF
14	TRBV7-2	TRBJ1-2	.	CASSRTSDNYGYTF
12	TRBV20-1	TRBJ1-1	.	CRAGPGNTEAFF
13	TRBV25-1	TRBJ1-1	.	CASSDFRGGKAFF
14	TRBV7-3	TRBJ2-5	.	CASSLNAGRETQYF
13	TRBV2	TRBJ2-7	.	CASSSQGFGEQYF
12	TRBV12-3/TRBV12-4	TRBJ2-5	.	CASSPARETQYF
15	TRBV20-1	TRBJ2-6	.	CSARTGAAGANVLTF
14	TRBV5-4	TRBJ1-2	once	CASSTPGTRDGYTF
13	TRBV3-1	TRBJ2-7	.	CASSLRSPGEQYF
14	TRBV12-3/TRBV12-4	TRBJ2-5	.	CASSLTGNQETQYF
15	TRBV5-1	TRBJ2-2	.	CASSSGTTNTGELFF
13	TRBV29-1	TRBJ2-5	.	CSVEGVGSETQYF
14	TRBV20-1	TRBJ1-4	.	CSARDRDTGGKLFF
12	TRBV29-1	TRBJ2-7	.	CSVRDRVLEQYF
14	TRBV28	TRBJ1-5	.	CASMGPLSNQPQHF
10	TRBV30	TRBJ2-7	.	CALQGPEQYF
16	TRBV12-3/TRBV12-4	TRBJ2-5	.	CASSSGALGIQETQYF
13	TRBV25-1	TRBJ2-3	.	CASKEGGRGTQYF
12	TRBV30	TRBJ1-2	.	CAWARQSYGYTF
13	TRBV19	TRBJ1-2	.	CASSIGANYGYTF
16	TRBV30	TRBJ2-1	.	CAWSRFSGGPNNEQFF
15	TRBV5-1	TRBJ2-7	once	CASSAGQMGSYEQYF
14	TRBV28	TRBJ1-5	.	CASSSGGSNQPQHF
12	TRBV25-1	TRBJ1-2	.	CASGRSNYGYTF
13	TRBV13	TRBJ2-7	.	CASRVSGGYEQYF
15	TRBV3-1	TRBJ1-2	.	CASSQLETGRRGYTF
14	TRBV20-1	TRBJ1-1	.	CSATRTGLHTEAFF
14	TRBV30	TRBJ1-6	.	CAWTRQGVGSPLHF